This is a list of T cell receptor beta chains from one sample in a study of blood T cell repertoires in COVID-19. Repertoires were generated with immunoSEQ multiplex PCR, while TCRdb's copy carries only in-frame clones and drops some. The repertoire includes about 140,000 clones, over 70% of them detected once, and just under 2% sits in the top ten. What was sequenced was peripheral blood. The source is a woman in her fifties or sixties with acute or convalescent COVID-19. Each CDR3 is given with its conserved first and last residue. The order of the fields is clone size, J gene, V gene, CDR3 length, D gene, CDR3 DNA, CDR3 protein. The D gene is left open where the match is weak. The size entry is marked missing in some rows and otherwise reads once, few, many or a size class.

size: -
J: TRBJ2-7
V: TRBV7-8
length: 13
D: -
DNA: TGTGCCAGCAGCTCTGAGATCCTCTACGAGCAGTACTTC
CDR3: CASSSEILYEQYF

size: -
J: TRBJ1-5
V: TRBV4-2
length: 15
D: -
DNA: TGTGCCAGCAGCCAGTTACAGGGTCTAAATCAGCCCCAGCATTTT
CDR3: CASSQLQGLNQPQHF

size: -
J: TRBJ2-5
V: TRBV6-1
length: 13
D: -
DNA: TGTGCCAGCAGTGAACGGTTTTCAGAGACCCAGTACTTC
CDR3: CASSERFSETQYF

size: -
J: TRBJ2-1
V: TRBV11-2
length: 19
D: TRBD2
DNA: TGTGCCAGCAGCCATACCCCTAGCGGGAGTTTGGGGGGTTACAATGAGCAGTTCTTC
CDR3: CASSHTPSGSLGGYNEQFF

size: -
J: TRBJ1-2
V: TRBV28
length: 13
D: -
DNA: TGTGCCAGCAGTTTAGCGGGGGACTATGGCTACACCTTC
CDR3: CASSLAGDYGYTF

size: -
J: TRBJ2-2
V: TRBV6-4
length: 14
D: -
DNA: TGTGCCAGCAGAATCCTAGACGGCACCGGGGAGCTGTTTTTT
CDR3: CASRILDGTGELFF

size: -
J: TRBJ2-2
V: TRBV10-3
length: 13
D: TRBD2
DNA: TGTGCCACAGCTCGGACTAGCGCCGGGGAGCTGTTTTTT
CDR3: CATARTSAGELFF

size: -
J: TRBJ2-6
V: TRBV28
length: 16
D: TRBD2
DNA: TGTGCCAGCACGGGGGGGACCCCCTCTGGGGCCAACGTCCTGACTTTC
CDR3: CASTGGTPSGANVLTF

size: -
J: TRBJ1-5
V: TRBV5-1
length: 14
D: -
DNA: TGCGCCAGCAGCTTAGGGACTACTGGTCAGCCCCAGCATTTT
CDR3: CASSLGTTGQPQHF

size: once
J: TRBJ1-1
V: TRBV12-3/TRBV12-4
length: 13
D: -
DNA: TGTGCCAGCACCTTATATGGGGGGGCTGAAGCTTTCTTT
CDR3: CASTLYGGAEAFF

size: -
J: TRBJ2-1
V: TRBV5-1
length: 14
D: -
DNA: TGCGCCAGCAGCTTGGGCAGATCCTACAATGAGCAGTTCTTC
CDR3: CASSLGRSYNEQFF

size: -
J: TRBJ1-2
V: TRBV24-1
length: 16
D: -
DNA: TGTGCCACCAGTGATGCGACAGGCCGCTCCGTCTATGGCTACACCTTC
CDR3: CATSDATGRSVYGYTF

size: -
J: TRBJ2-1
V: TRBV7-9
length: 13
D: -
DNA: TGTGCCAGCAGCTTGTCACAGGGAGATGAGCAGTTCTTC
CDR3: CASSLSQGDEQFF

size: -
J: TRBJ2-3
V: TRBV9
length: 17
D: -
DNA: TGTGCCAGCAGCGTATTCGATCGCGGAGACAGGTTAGATACGCAGTATTTT
CDR3: CASSVFDRGDRLDTQYF

size: -
J: TRBJ1-1
V: TRBV5-1
length: 14
D: -
DNA: TGCGCCAGCAGCTCAACTCAGGGTCCCACTGAAGCTTTCTTT
CDR3: CASSSTQGPTEAFF

size: -
J: TRBJ1-1
V: TRBV27
length: 16
D: TRBD1
DNA: TGTGCCAGCAGTCTTGACCGGACAGGGATGAACACTGAAGCTTTCTTT
CDR3: CASSLDRTGMNTEAFF

size: many
J: TRBJ1-1
V: TRBV3-1/TRBV3-2
length: 14
D: -
DNA: TGTGCCAGCAGCCTCACCGGGGACACAACGAAAGCTTTCTTT
CDR3: CASSLTGDTTKAFF

size: -
J: TRBJ2-7
V: TRBV7-9
length: 12
D: -
DNA: TGTGCCAGCGGGGTGGACAGCTACGAGCAGTACTTC
CDR3: CASGVDSYEQYF

size: -
J: TRBJ1-2
V: TRBV7-9
length: 14
D: -
DNA: TGTGCCAGCAGCTTACAGGGATTTGCCTATGGCTACACCTTC
CDR3: CASSLQGFAYGYTF

size: -
J: TRBJ1-2
V: TRBV14
length: 15
D: -
DNA: TGTGCCAGCAGCCAAGGGAATAACAGGGCCTATGGCTACACCTTC
CDR3: CASSQGNNRAYGYTF

size: few
J: TRBJ2-2
V: TRBV5-1
length: 15
D: TRBD2
DNA: TGCGCCAGCAGGTCCGGCGGGGGGGACACCGGGGAGCTGTTTTTT
CDR3: CASRSGGGDTGELFF

size: few
J: TRBJ2-2
V: TRBV10-3
length: 16
D: TRBD2
DNA: TGTGCCATCAGTCTTAGCGGGAGTTGGAACACCGGGGAGCTGTTTTTT
CDR3: CAISLSGSWNTGELFF

size: -
J: TRBJ1-2
V: TRBV6-4
length: 13
D: TRBD1
DNA: TGTGCCAGCAGCCCCAGGGGGCCCTATGGCTACACCTTC
CDR3: CASSPRGPYGYTF

size: -
J: TRBJ2-1
V: TRBV28
length: 15
D: -
DNA: TGTGCCAGCAGTTTAGTGGGACTGTCTTACAATGAGCAGTTCTTC
CDR3: CASSLVGLSYNEQFF

size: once
J: TRBJ1-2
V: TRBV19
length: 16
D: -
DNA: TGTGCCAGTAGTATCCTACTCCTACAGGGACGCTATGGCTACACCTTC
CDR3: CASSILLLQGRYGYTF

size: -
J: TRBJ2-1
V: TRBV28
length: 18
D: TRBD2
DNA: TGTGCCAGCAAAACCCTCTTAGGGCTAGGAACGGGAGGCATTGAGCAGTTCTTC
CDR3: CASKTLLGLGTGGIEQFF

size: -
J: TRBJ2-1
V: TRBV2
length: 12
D: -
DNA: TGTGCCAGCAGTGATGCGGAAATGGAGCAGTTCTTC
CDR3: CASSDAEMEQFF

size: -
J: TRBJ1-6
V: TRBV2
length: 14
D: -
DNA: TGTGCCAGCACAGCGGGGGCGGATAATTCACCCCTCCACTTT
CDR3: CASTAGADNSPLHF

size: -
J: TRBJ2-2
V: TRBV4-2
length: 16
D: TRBD2
DNA: TGTGCCAGCAGCCAAGACATAGCGGGAGTGGTCGGGGAGCTGTTTTTT
CDR3: CASSQDIAGVVGELFF

size: -
J: TRBJ1-1
V: TRBV29-1
length: 11
D: -
DNA: TGCAGCGTTGGAGGGGGCACTGAAGCTTTCTTT
CDR3: CSVGGGTEAFF

size: -
J: TRBJ2-2
V: TRBV27
length: 15
D: -
DNA: TGTGCCAGCAGTTTTCTAGGGGTGAACACCGGGGAGCTGTTTTTT
CDR3: CASSFLGVNTGELFF

size: -
J: TRBJ2-7
V: TRBV2
length: 13
D: TRBD2
DNA: TGTGCCAGCACACTAGCGGGGTCTCGGGGGCAGTACTTC
CDR3: CASTLAGSRGQYF

size: -
J: TRBJ2-1
V: TRBV6-5
length: 14
D: TRBD2
DNA: TGTGCCAGCAGTTACGTCCGGGGGGTAGGTGAGCAGTTCTTC
CDR3: CASSYVRGVGEQFF